Described below is a single TCR beta chain sequence and its context. Distinct nucleotide sequences in the sample also encode this CDR3. The CDR3 has 14 residues. The V gene's germline CDR1 is LNHDA and CDR2 SQIVND (reference sequence). The V gene end was trimmed by 5 bases and the J gene end by 2 bases; junction bases not matched to a gene: 5. Assay: immunoSEQ multiplex PCR; the TCRdb copy retains only in-frame clones and omits some. Altogether roughly 350,000 clones are present, roughly 86% being singletons, with the ten largest covering 10%. The sample originates from a study of blood T cell repertoires in COVID-19.

The rearrangement joins TRBV19 to TRBJ1-1; the match to TRBD1 covers 7 bases. The source material was peripheral blood. This receptor was identified in a woman in her 30s with COVID-19, enrolled during active disease. CDR3 sequence reads: CASSPRGLNTEAFF. The CDR3 nucleotides are TGTGCCAGTAGTCCGAGGGGGCTTAACACTGAAGCTTTCTTT.